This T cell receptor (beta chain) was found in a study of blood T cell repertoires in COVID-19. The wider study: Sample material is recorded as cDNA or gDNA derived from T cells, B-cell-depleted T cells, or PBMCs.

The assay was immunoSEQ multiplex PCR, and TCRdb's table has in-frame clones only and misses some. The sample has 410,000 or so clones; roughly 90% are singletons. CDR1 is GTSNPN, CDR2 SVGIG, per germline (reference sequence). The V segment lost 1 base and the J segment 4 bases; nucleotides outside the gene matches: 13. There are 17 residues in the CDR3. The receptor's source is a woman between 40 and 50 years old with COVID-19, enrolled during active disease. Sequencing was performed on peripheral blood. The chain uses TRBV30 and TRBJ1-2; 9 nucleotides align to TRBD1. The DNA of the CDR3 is TGTGCCTGGAGTGGACCCGGGACAGGGAGAGTAGGCTATGGCTACACCTTC. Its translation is CAWSGPGTGRVGYGYTF.